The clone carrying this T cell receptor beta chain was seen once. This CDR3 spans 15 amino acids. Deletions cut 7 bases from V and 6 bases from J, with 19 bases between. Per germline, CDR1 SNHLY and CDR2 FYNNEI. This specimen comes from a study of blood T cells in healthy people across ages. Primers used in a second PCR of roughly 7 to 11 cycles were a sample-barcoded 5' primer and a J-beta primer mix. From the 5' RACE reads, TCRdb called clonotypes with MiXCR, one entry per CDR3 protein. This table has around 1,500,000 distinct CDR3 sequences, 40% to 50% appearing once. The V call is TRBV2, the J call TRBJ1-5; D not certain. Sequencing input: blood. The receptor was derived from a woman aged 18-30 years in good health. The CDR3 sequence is CASIDRGRLGQPQHF. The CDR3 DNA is TGTGCCAGCATCGATCGCGGGAGACTGGGTCAGCCCCAGCATTTT. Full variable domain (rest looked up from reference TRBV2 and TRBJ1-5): EPEVTQTPSHQVTQMGQEVILRCVPISNHLYFYWYRQILGQKVEFLVSFYNNEISEKSEIFDDQFSVERPDGSNFTLKIRSTKLEDSAMYFCASIDRGRLGQPQHFGDGTRLSIL.